This TCR beta chain was found in a study of control samples from healthy donors and cancer patients. The protocol was immunoSEQ multiplex PCR, while the TCRdb copy is restricted to in-frame clones and leaves out a portion. The sample carries under 100,000 clones, 70% to 90% recorded once. CDR3 length: 15 amino acids. The germline gives CDR1 SNHLY, CDR2 FYNNEI. Trimming shortened V by 3 bases and J by 1 base, and 7 bases separated the two germline ends. The TCR comes from a woman aged 45-65 years with colorectal cancer. Sequencing was done on a sample of PBMCs. The chain joins TRBV2 to TRBJ1-6; D is perhaps TRBD1 (5 bases). The CDR3 here is CASSDQGSYNSPLHF. The CDR3, as DNA: TGTGCCAGCAGTGATCAGGGATCCTATAATTCACCCCTCCACTTT.